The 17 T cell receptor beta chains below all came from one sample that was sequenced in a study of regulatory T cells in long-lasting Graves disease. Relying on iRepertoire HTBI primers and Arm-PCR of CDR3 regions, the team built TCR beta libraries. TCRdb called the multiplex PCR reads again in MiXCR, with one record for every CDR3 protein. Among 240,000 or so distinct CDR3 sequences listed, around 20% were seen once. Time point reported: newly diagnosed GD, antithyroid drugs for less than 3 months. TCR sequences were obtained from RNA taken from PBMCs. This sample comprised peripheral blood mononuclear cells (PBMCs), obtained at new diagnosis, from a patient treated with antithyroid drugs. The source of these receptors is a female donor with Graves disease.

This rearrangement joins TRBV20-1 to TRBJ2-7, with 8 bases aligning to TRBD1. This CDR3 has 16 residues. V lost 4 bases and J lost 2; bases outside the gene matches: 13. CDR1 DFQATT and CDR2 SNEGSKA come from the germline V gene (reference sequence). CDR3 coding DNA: TGCAGTGCTAACCCACGAAGAGGACAGGGAACCTACGAGCAGTACTTC. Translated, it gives CSANPRRGQGTYEQYF.

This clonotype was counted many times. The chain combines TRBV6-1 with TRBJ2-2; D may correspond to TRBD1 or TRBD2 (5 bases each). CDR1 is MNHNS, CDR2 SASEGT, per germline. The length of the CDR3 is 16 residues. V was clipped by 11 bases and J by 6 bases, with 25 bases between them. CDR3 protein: CAFNGTPRRWPGELFF. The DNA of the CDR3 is TGTGCCTTTAACGGGACCCCTCGAAGGTGGCCCGGGGAGCTGTTTTTT.

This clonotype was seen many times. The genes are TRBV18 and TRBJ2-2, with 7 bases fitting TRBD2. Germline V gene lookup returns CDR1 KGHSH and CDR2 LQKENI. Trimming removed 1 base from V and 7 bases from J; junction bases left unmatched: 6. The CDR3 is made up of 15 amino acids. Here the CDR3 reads CASSPRREHSGELFF. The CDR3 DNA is TGTGCCAGCTCACCACGGCGGGAGCATAGCGGGGAGCTGTTTTTT.

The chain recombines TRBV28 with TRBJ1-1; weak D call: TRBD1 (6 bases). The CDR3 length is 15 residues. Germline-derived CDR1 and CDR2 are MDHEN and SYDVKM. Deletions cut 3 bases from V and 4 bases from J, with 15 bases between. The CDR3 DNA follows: TGTGCCAGCAGTTTCCAGGACAGACCGTTCACTGAAGCTTTCTTT. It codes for CASSFQDRPFTEAFF.

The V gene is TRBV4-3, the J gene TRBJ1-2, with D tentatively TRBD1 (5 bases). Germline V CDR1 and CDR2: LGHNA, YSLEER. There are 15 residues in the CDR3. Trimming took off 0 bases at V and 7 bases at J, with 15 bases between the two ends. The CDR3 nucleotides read TGCGCCAGCAGCCAAGATACGGCGGGTCAGGGTGGCTACACCTTC. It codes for CASSQDTAGQGGYTF.

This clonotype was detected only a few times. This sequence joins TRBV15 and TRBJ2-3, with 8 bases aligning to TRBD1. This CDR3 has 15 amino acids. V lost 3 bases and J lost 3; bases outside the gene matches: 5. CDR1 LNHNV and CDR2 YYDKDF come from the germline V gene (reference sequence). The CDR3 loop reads CATSRGTGGTDTQYF. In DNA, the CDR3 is TGTGCCACCAGCAGGGGCACAGGGGGTACAGATACGCAGTATTTT.

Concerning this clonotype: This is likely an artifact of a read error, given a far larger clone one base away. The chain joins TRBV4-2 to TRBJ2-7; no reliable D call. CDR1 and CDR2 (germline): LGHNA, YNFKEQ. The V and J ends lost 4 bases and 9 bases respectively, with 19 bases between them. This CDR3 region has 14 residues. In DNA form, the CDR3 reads TGTGCCAGCAGCCCCCAGGACCTGGGTGGCGGGCAGTACTTC. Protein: CASSPQDLGGGQYF.

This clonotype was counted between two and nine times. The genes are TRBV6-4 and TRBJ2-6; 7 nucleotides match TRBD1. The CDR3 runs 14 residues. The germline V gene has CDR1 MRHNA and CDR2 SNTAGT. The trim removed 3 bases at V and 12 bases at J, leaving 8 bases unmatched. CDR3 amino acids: CASSEVRDSRVLTF. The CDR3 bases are TGTGCCAGCAGTGAGGTCCGGGACAGCCGCGTCCTGACTTTC.

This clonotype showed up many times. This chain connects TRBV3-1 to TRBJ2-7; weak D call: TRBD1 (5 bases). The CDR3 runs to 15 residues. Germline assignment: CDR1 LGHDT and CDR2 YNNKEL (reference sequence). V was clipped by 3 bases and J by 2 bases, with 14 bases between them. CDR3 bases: TGTGCCAGCAGCCATACGACAGTTTCACCCTACGAGCAGTACTTC. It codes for CASSHTTVSPYEQYF.

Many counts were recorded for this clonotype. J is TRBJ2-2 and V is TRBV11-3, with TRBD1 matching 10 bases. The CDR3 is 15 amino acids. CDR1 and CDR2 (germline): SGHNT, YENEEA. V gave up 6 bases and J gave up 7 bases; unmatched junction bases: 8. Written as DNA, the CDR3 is TGTGCCAGCAGAGTCCGGGACAGGGGCGGCGGGGAGCTGTTTTTT. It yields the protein CASRVRDRGGGELFF.

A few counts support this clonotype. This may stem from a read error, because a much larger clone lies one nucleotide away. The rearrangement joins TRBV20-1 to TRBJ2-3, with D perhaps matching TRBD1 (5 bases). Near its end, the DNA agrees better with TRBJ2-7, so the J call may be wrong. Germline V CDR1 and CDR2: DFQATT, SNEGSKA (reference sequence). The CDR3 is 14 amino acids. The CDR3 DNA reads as TGCAGTGCTAGAGGGGGCAGGGTGGAAAGGGAGCAGTACTTC. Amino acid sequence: CSARGGRVEREQYF.

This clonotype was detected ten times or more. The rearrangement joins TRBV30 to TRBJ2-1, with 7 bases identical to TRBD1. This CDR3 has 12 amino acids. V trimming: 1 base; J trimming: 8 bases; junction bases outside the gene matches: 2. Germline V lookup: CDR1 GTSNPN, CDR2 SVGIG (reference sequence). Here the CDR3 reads CAWSEGGHEQFF. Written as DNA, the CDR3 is TGTGCCTGGAGTGAAGGGGGCCATGAGCAGTTCTTC.

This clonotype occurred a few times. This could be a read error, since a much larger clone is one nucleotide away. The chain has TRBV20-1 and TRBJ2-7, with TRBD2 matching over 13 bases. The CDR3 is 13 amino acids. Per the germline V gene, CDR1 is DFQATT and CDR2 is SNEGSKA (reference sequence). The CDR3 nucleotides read TGCAGTGCTAGCGAACTAGCGGGAGGGGAGCAGTGCTTC. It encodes CSASELAGGEQCF.

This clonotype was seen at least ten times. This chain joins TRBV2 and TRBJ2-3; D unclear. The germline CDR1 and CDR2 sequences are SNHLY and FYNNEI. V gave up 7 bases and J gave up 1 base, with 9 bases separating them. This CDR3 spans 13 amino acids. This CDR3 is CASKSLGTDTQYF. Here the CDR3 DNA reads TGTGCCAGCAAATCTCTGGGCACAGATACGCAGTATTTT.

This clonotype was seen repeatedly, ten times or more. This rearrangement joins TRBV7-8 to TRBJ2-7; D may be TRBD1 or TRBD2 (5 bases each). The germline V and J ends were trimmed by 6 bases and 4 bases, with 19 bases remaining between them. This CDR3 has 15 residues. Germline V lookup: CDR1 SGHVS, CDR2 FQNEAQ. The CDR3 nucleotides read TGTGCCAGCAGGGAGAACCCCCGAGGGGATTACGAGCAGTACTTC. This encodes CASRENPRGDYEQYF.

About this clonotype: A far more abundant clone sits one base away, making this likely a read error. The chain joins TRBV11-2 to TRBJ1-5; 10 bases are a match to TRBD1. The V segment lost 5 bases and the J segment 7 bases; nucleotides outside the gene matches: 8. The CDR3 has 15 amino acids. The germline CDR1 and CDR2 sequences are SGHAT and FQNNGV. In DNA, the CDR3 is TGTGCCAGCAGCCCGGGACAGGGGCCGGGCCAGCCCCAGCATTTT. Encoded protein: CASSPGQGPGQPQHF.

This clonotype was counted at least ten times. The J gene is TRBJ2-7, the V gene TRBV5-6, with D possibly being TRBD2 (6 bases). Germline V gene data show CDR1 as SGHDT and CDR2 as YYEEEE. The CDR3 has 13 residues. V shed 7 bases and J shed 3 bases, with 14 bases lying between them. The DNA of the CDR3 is TGTGCCAGCTCCCGGGACTCTTACTACGAGCAGTACTTC. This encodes CASSRDSYYEQYF. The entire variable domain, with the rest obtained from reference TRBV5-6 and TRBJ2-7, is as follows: DAGVTQSPTHLIKTRGQQVTLRCSPKSGHDTVSWYQQALGQGPQFIFQYYEEEERQRGNFPDRFSGHQFPNYSSELNVNALLLGDSALYLCASSRDSYYEQYFGPGTRLTVT.